The 13 T cell receptor beta chains below come from one sample, sequenced in a study of vaccination effects on CD4 cells after COVID-19. Culturing for nine to ten days preceded CD4+ T cell isolation. Either the mRNA-1273 or the BNT162b2 vaccine was given to participants as two doses. Method: immunoSEQ multiplex PCR; TCRdb's copy keeps in-frame clones and lacks some. The data hold approximately 74,000 clones, with roughly four fifths observed a single time. For these TCRs, the target antigens are not known. The sequences come from CD4+ T cells from PBMCs cultured without peptide, collected after COVID-19 vaccination. The receptors shown here come from a human donor who received a COVID-19 vaccine.

In nucleotides, the CDR3 is TGTGCCAGCTCACCGGGCAACGCGGCGCACTATGGCTACACCTTC. Amino acid sequence: CASSPGNAAHYGYTF. This chain joins TRBV18 and TRBJ1-2; unclear D gene. Germline V gene sequence: CDR1 KGHSH, CDR2 LQKENI. The CDR3 spans 15 residues. The V end lost 3 bases, the J end lost 3 bases, and 14 bases lay between the germline ends.

This chain joins TRBV30 and TRBJ1-6, with D unclear. CDR3 length: 16 amino acids. CDR1 GTSNPN and CDR2 SVGIG come from the germline V gene (reference sequence). Between the trimmed V and J ends, which lost 2 bases and 8 bases, there was a span of 19 bases. This CDR3 is CAWSPMRSGRYSPLHF. CDR3 DNA sequence: TGTGCCTGGAGTCCAATGAGGTCCGGGCGATATTCACCCCTCCACTTT.

This clone was observed a handful of times. This chain links TRBV6-5 with TRBJ1-2; a possible D gene is TRBD1 (5 bases). The germline gives CDR1 MNHEY, CDR2 SVGAGI. The CDR3 is 13 residues long. Trimming cost V 6 bases and J 3 bases, with 11 bases left between them. The CDR3 loop is CASSPAGYYGYTF. As DNA, the CDR3 is TGTGCCAGCAGCCCCGCAGGGTACTATGGCTACACCTTC.

CDR3 sequence: CASSSSWSKSVNEQFF. The DNA of the CDR3 is TGTGCCAGTAGTTCATCATGGTCTAAATCCGTCAATGAGCAGTTCTTC. The V and J genes are TRBV19 and TRBJ2-1; no reliable D call. CDR1 and CDR2 from the germline V gene are LNHDA and SQIVND (reference sequence). With 5 bases removed from V and 6 bases from J, the gap between germline ends came to 20 bases. This CDR3 region has 16 residues. Full variable domain (remainder filled in from reference TRBV19 and TRBJ2-1): DGGITQSPKYLFRKEGQNVTLSCEQNLNHDAMYWYRQDPGQGLRLIYYSQIVNDFQKGDIAEGYSVSREKKESFPLTVTSAQKNPTAFYLCASSSSWSKSVNEQFFGPGTRLTVL.

The J gene is TRBJ2-7, the V gene TRBV6-5; no reliable D call. The germline V gene has CDR1 MNHEY and CDR2 SVGAGI. The CDR3 is 10 amino acids. Trimming removed 8 bases from V and 4 bases from J, with 6 bases in between. For the CDR3, the DNA is TGTGCCAGCGGTCAATACGAGCAGTACGTC. Its protein is CASGQYEQYV.

This sequence joins TRBV2 and TRBJ1-5; D gene ambiguous. Trimming removed 5 bases from V and 7 bases from J, with 9 bases in between. The CDR3 runs to 12 residues. The germline gives CDR1 SNHLY, CDR2 FYNNEI. The CDR3 loop reads CASSLRLQPQHF. The CDR3 DNA reads TGTGCCAGCAGTCTGAGACTGCAGCCCCAGCATTTT.

The chain has TRBV3-1 (or the pseudogene TRBV3-2) and TRBJ2-3, with 7 bases that match TRBD1. V lost 4 bases and J lost 4; bases outside the gene matches: 14. The CDR3 length is 17 residues. Germline V CDR1 and CDR2: LGHDT, YNNKEL (reference sequence). The CDR3 sequence: CASSPYGGRGIPDTQYF. The DNA for the CDR3 is TGTGCCAGCAGCCCCTATGGAGGCAGGGGGATCCCAGATACGCAGTATTTT.

This clone was recorded a few times. The chain links TRBV4-1 to TRBJ1-4, with D perhaps TRBD1 (5 bases). Germline values: CDR1 MGHRA, CDR2 YSYEKL. There are 18 residues in the CDR3. Deletions cut 5 bases from V and 4 bases from J, with 23 bases between. Here the CDR3 DNA reads TGCGCCAGCAGCAAGAGGATCCCCGAGGGGCCAAGTAATGAAAAACTGTTTTTT. Its translation is CASSKRIPEGPSNEKLFF.

This CDR3 reads CASSFSEVGTQYF. The CDR3 DNA follows: TGTGCCAGCAGTTTTTCTGAGGTTGGGACCCAGTACTTC. V gene TRBV12-3 or TRBV12-4 combines with J gene TRBJ2-5, with D unresolved. The V end lost 3 bases, the J end lost 7 bases, and 12 bases lay between the germline ends. This CDR3 contains 13 residues.

The chain couples TRBV6-6 to TRBJ2-7; D unclear. This CDR3 has 15 amino acids. Germline V lookup: CDR1 MNHNY, CDR2 SVGAGI (reference sequence). The V end lost 0 bases, the J end lost 5 bases, and 14 bases lay between the germline ends. CDR3 DNA: TGTGCCAGCAGTTACTCGGAGTGGTCGAATGACGAGCAGTACGTC. Translation: CASSYSEWSNDEQYV.

V and J are TRBV29-1 and TRBJ1-1; maybe TRBD1 (6 bases). Looked up from germline, CDR1 is SQVTM and CDR2 is ANQGSEA. V shed 3 bases and J shed 5 bases, with 10 bases lying between them. This CDR3 is 12 amino acids long. CDR3 DNA sequence: TGCAGCGTTGAGCAGGGGAAAACTGAAGCTTTCTTT. Amino acids: CSVEQGKTEAFF.

The V and J genes are TRBV5-1 and TRBJ1-2, with 9 bases that match TRBD1. Germline assignment: CDR1 SGHRS and CDR2 YFSETQ. The CDR3 has 18 amino acids. After removal of 3 bases from V and 0 bases from J, the junction contained 12 bases not matched to a gene. The CDR3 sequence is CASSSWRGQGGSNYGYTF. Here the CDR3 DNA reads TGCGCCAGCAGCTCTTGGAGGGGACAGGGAGGCTCTAACTATGGCTACACCTTC. Together with reference TRBV5-1 and TRBJ1-2, the CDR3 gives the full variable domain: KAGVTQTPRYLIKTRGQQVTLSCSPISGHRSVSWYQQTPGQGLQFLFEYFSETQRNKGNFPGRFSGRQFSNSRSEMNVSTLELGDSALYLCASSSWRGQGGSNYGYTFGSGTRLTVV.

V usage is TRBV18 and J usage is TRBJ2-5, with TRBD2 matching over 9 bases. The CDR3 consists of 15 residues. Germline V CDR1 and CDR2: KGHSH, LQKENI. Trimming took 2 bases from V and 2 from J; bases not matched to a gene: 3. This CDR3 is CASSPFTSGQETQYF. CDR3 nucleotide sequence: TGTGCCAGCTCACCATTCACTAGCGGGCAAGAGACCCAGTACTTC. Supplemented by reference TRBV18 and TRBJ2-5, the full variable domain reads NAGVMQNPRHLVRRRGQEARLRCSPMKGHSHVYWYRQLPEEGLKFMVYLQKENIIDESGMPKERFSAEFPKEGPSILRIQQVVRGDSAAYFCASSPFTSGQETQYFGPGTRLLVL.